One and the same sample provided the 5 T cell receptor beta chains below, sequenced in a study of shared clonotypes between healthy human individuals. Method: immunoSEQ multiplex PCR; TCRdb's copy keeps in-frame clones and lacks some. Among about 2.4 million clones listed, more than 80% were seen once. The sample was naive CD4+ T cells sorted from blood. Subset: CD45RA+ positively selected. Receptors were obtained from a young man in good health.

The chain recombines TRBV4-2 with TRBJ2-6; TRBD1 might be the D (6 bases). The ends were cut back, 0 bases at V and 0 bases at J, with 18 bases in the middle. The CDR3 contains 20 residues. Germline V gives CDR1 LGHNA, CDR2 YNFKEQ. The CDR3 here is CASSQDWARGFASGANVLTF. The CDR3 nucleotides are TGTGCCAGCAGCCAAGATTGGGCCAGGGGATTTGCCTCTGGGGCCAACGTCCTGACTTTC.

The chain couples TRBV2 to TRBJ1-1, with D perhaps TRBD1 (5 bases). CDR1 and CDR2 from the germline V gene are SNHLY and FYNNEI. The CDR3 is made up of 13 amino acids. V lost 8 bases, J lost 5 bases, and 15 bases lay in between. CDR3 loop: CASAKEGSTEAFF. Written as DNA, the CDR3 is TGTGCCAGCGCCAAGGAGGGGTCAACTGAAGCTTTCTTT. The full variable domain, its missing parts supplied by reference TRBV2 and TRBJ1-1, is EPEVTQTPSHQVTQMGQEVILRCVPISNHLYFYWYRQILGQKVEFLVSFYNNEISEKSEIFDDQFSVERPDGSNFTLKIRSTKLEDSAMYFCASAKEGSTEAFFGQGTRLTVV.

The CDR3 sequence is CASSPPGQGLLYGYTF. CDR3 bases: TGTGCCAGCTCACCACCAGGACAGGGCCTTCTTTATGGCTACACCTTC. The genes are TRBV18 and TRBJ1-2; TRBD1 matches at 8 bases. Looked up from germline, CDR1 is KGHSH and CDR2 is LQKENI. CDR3 size: 16 residues. The trim removed 0 bases at V and 5 bases at J, leaving 8 bases unmatched. The full variable domain, with the rest looked up from reference TRBV18 and TRBJ1-2, is NAGVMQNPRHLVRRRGQEARLRCSPMKGHSHVYWYRQLPEEGLKFMVYLQKENIIDESGMPKERFSAEFPKEGPSILRIQQVVRGDSAAYFCASSPPGQGLLYGYTFGSGTRLTVV.

This clone was counted between two and nine times. Other DNA sequences in the sample encode the same CDR3. The chain employs TRBV10-2 and TRBJ1-5; D might be TRBD1 (6 bases). Germline V gene sequence: CDR1 WSHSY, CDR2 SAAADI. Trimming took off 3 bases at V and 2 bases at J, with 8 bases between the two ends. CDR3 size: 14 residues. DNA of the CDR3: TGCGCCAGCAGTGAACAGGGAGGCAATCAGCCCCAGCATTTT. Its protein product is CASSEQGGNQPQHF.

The genes are TRBV7-2 and TRBJ2-7, with D possibly TRBD1 on 5 matching bases. Germline V gene sequence: CDR1 SGHTA, CDR2 FQGNSA. This CDR3 comprises 16 residues. Trimming took 2 bases from V and 0 from J, leaving 14 bases between them. The CDR3 loop reads CASSLNRQLSSYEQYF. The CDR3 DNA sequence: TGTGCCAGCAGCTTAAACCGACAGTTGAGCTCCTACGAGCAGTACTTC.